Listed below are T cell receptor beta chains from one sample, sequenced in a study of cytomegalovirus exposure and HLA in healthy donors. Repertoires were generated with immunoSEQ multiplex PCR, while TCRdb's copy carries only in-frame clones and drops some. Here the sample spans over 150,000 clones, roughly three quarters being singletons. Sequencing was done on a sample of PBMCs. The receptors derive from a woman aged 50 to 65 in good health and CMV-seropositive. The CDR3 runs from the conserved cysteine through the conserved F or W. Fields, in order: CDR3 DNA, CDR3 protein, D gene, J gene, clone size, V gene. The D gene is left open where the match is weak. Clone sizes are given selectively: once, few, many, or a class where the clone is expanded.

CDR3 DNA: TGTGCCAGCAGTTCCCGACAGGGGAATAATGAAAAACTGTTTTTT
CDR3 protein: CASSSRQGNNEKLFF
D gene: TRBD1
J gene: TRBJ1-4
clone size: .
V gene: TRBV6-1

CDR3 DNA: TGTGCCAGCAGCGTAGGACACGACCAAGAGACCCAGTACTTC
CDR3 protein: CASSVGHDQETQYF
D gene: .
J gene: TRBJ2-5
clone size: .
V gene: TRBV4-2

CDR3 DNA: TGTGCCTGGACCATAAATACAGGGGGGCCTTACGAGCAGTACTTC
CDR3 protein: CAWTINTGGPYEQYF
D gene: TRBD1
J gene: TRBJ2-7
clone size: .
V gene: TRBV30

CDR3 DNA: TGTGCCAGTAGTAAAACTAGCGGGGGGGTTACAGATACGCAGTATTTT
CDR3 protein: CASSKTSGGVTDTQYF
D gene: TRBD2
J gene: TRBJ2-3
clone size: few
V gene: TRBV19

CDR3 DNA: TGTGCCAGCAGCCGCGCGGGGGGCCCGCAGTACTTC
CDR3 protein: CASSRAGGPQYF
D gene: TRBD2
J gene: TRBJ2-7
clone size: once
V gene: TRBV13

CDR3 DNA: TGTGCCAGCTGGGGGAGGGGCCGACAGGATACGCAGTATTTT
CDR3 protein: CASWGRGRQDTQYF
D gene: TRBD2
J gene: TRBJ2-3
clone size: once
V gene: TRBV2

CDR3 DNA: TGTGCCTGGAGCTTAGGACAGGCCTACGAGCAGTACTTC
CDR3 protein: CAWSLGQAYEQYF
D gene: TRBD1
J gene: TRBJ2-7
clone size: .
V gene: TRBV30

CDR3 DNA: TGTGCCAGCAGACAGACAGGGGGAAACACCATATATTTT
CDR3 protein: CASRQTGGNTIYF
D gene: TRBD1
J gene: TRBJ1-3
clone size: .
V gene: TRBV6-1

CDR3 DNA: TGTGCCAGCACCCATCAGGGGGGAGGAGGGCAGTACTTC
CDR3 protein: CASTHQGGGGQYF
D gene: .
J gene: TRBJ2-7
clone size: once
V gene: TRBV28

CDR3 DNA: TGTGCCTGGAGTGTAGGTAGGGGAAGCGACGAGCAGTACTTC
CDR3 protein: CAWSVGRGSDEQYF
D gene: .
J gene: TRBJ2-7
clone size: .
V gene: TRBV30

CDR3 DNA: TGTGCCAGCAGTAGGAGGGGTGCTGAAGCTTTCTTT
CDR3 protein: CASSRRGAEAFF
D gene: .
J gene: TRBJ1-1
clone size: .
V gene: TRBV6-1

CDR3 DNA: TGTGCCAGCAGTTACTCGAGTGGTCCCAATCAGCCCCAGCATTTT
CDR3 protein: CASSYSSGPNQPQHF
D gene: .
J gene: TRBJ1-5
clone size: .
V gene: TRBV6-5

CDR3 DNA: TGTGCCAGTAGTATAGGAGCTAACCTTCGCACAGATACGCAGTATTTT
CDR3 protein: CASSIGANLRTDTQYF
D gene: .
J gene: TRBJ2-3
clone size: once
V gene: TRBV19

CDR3 DNA: TGTGCCAGCAGCACCGGGACTTCCACCTCCTACGAGCAGTACTTC
CDR3 protein: CASSTGTSTSYEQYF
D gene: .
J gene: TRBJ2-7
clone size: .
V gene: TRBV2

CDR3 DNA: TGCGCCAGCAGCTCCAGGGGGCGGACAGATACGCAGTATTTT
CDR3 protein: CASSSRGRTDTQYF
D gene: TRBD1
J gene: TRBJ2-3
clone size: .
V gene: TRBV5-1

CDR3 DNA: TGCGCCAGCAGTCCGACAACACTCTCTGGAAACACCATATATTTT
CDR3 protein: CASSPTTLSGNTIYF
D gene: .
J gene: TRBJ1-3
clone size: once
V gene: TRBV5-1

CDR3 DNA: TGTGCCAGCAGCGGACAGGGTTTCTATGGCTACACCTTC
CDR3 protein: CASSGQGFYGYTF
D gene: TRBD1
J gene: TRBJ1-2
clone size: .
V gene: TRBV9

CDR3 DNA: TGTGCCAGCAGTGGACTACCGTTGGGACAGCTTATTGAAGCTTTCTTT
CDR3 protein: CASSGLPLGQLIEAFF
D gene: TRBD1
J gene: TRBJ1-1
clone size: .
V gene: TRBV27

CDR3 DNA: TGTGCCAGCAGCTACTCAGCGGGGGGCAGCACAGATACGCAGTATTTT
CDR3 protein: CASSYSAGGSTDTQYF
D gene: TRBD2
J gene: TRBJ2-3
clone size: .
V gene: TRBV9

CDR3 DNA: TGTGCCAGCAGCCCCCAACTCACCGGAGAGACCCAGTACTTC
CDR3 protein: CASSPQLTGETQYF
D gene: .
J gene: TRBJ2-5
clone size: .
V gene: TRBV9

CDR3 DNA: TGCGCCAGCAGCGTGGGGGGCCAAGATACGCAGTATTTT
CDR3 protein: CASSVGGQDTQYF
D gene: .
J gene: TRBJ2-3
clone size: .
V gene: TRBV5-1

CDR3 DNA: TGTGCCAGCTCACCAATAGCGGGTAGCACAGATACGCAGTATTTT
CDR3 protein: CASSPIAGSTDTQYF
D gene: TRBD2
J gene: TRBJ2-3
clone size: .
V gene: TRBV18

CDR3 DNA: TGTGCCAGCAGCTTATTCATGGTCAGTTCTAACTATGGCTACACCTTC
CDR3 protein: CASSLFMVSSNYGYTF
D gene: .
J gene: TRBJ1-2
clone size: .
V gene: TRBV7-2

CDR3 DNA: TGTGCCAGCAGCCCCCGCGGCCCCTACGAGCAGTACTTC
CDR3 protein: CASSPRGPYEQYF
D gene: .
J gene: TRBJ2-7
clone size: .
V gene: TRBV13

CDR3 DNA: TGCAGCGCCGGTAGTGGCGGGGGACAAGAGACCCAGTACTTC
CDR3 protein: CSAGSGGGQETQYF
D gene: TRBD2
J gene: TRBJ2-5
clone size: once
V gene: TRBV29-1

CDR3 DNA: TGTGCCAGCAGCTTGGTAGGCAGGGGGGCAGAGACCCAGTACTTC
CDR3 protein: CASSLVGRGAETQYF
D gene: .
J gene: TRBJ2-5
clone size: .
V gene: TRBV5-6

CDR3 DNA: TGTGCCAGCAGCTTAGGATCGGTAGCAGGGGCCAACGTCCTGACTTTC
CDR3 protein: CASSLGSVAGANVLTF
D gene: .
J gene: TRBJ2-6
clone size: .
V gene: TRBV7-9

CDR3 DNA: TGTGCCAGCAGCTTAGGACTAGCGGGGTTGGAAAACACAGATACGCAGTATTTT
CDR3 protein: CASSLGLAGLENTDTQYF
D gene: TRBD2
J gene: TRBJ2-3
clone size: .
V gene: TRBV13

CDR3 DNA: TGTGCCAGCAGCCCGACACCCGCCGGCACCTACGAGCAGTACTTC
CDR3 protein: CASSPTPAGTYEQYF
D gene: .
J gene: TRBJ2-7
clone size: .
V gene: TRBV2

CDR3 DNA: TGTGCCATCAGTGAAGGGAGTATCCCCTACGAGCAGTACTTC
CDR3 protein: CAISEGSIPYEQYF
D gene: .
J gene: TRBJ2-7
clone size: .
V gene: TRBV10-3

CDR3 DNA: TGTGCCAGCAGTCGACAGGGGGCGGGTGAGCAGTACTTC
CDR3 protein: CASSRQGAGEQYF
D gene: TRBD1
J gene: TRBJ2-7
clone size: .
V gene: TRBV6-5

CDR3 DNA: TGCGCCAGCAGCTTGCCAACAGGGGGAGGCAATGAAAAACTGTTTTTT
CDR3 protein: CASSLPTGGGNEKLFF
D gene: TRBD1
J gene: TRBJ1-4
clone size: few
V gene: TRBV5-1

CDR3 DNA: TGTGCCAGTACGGAGCGAGGGAACACTGAAGCTTTCTTT
CDR3 protein: CASTERGNTEAFF
D gene: .
J gene: TRBJ1-1
clone size: .
V gene: TRBV19

CDR3 DNA: TGTGCCAGCAGTTTAACAGGGGGCGCCCCGAGTGGCTACACCTTC
CDR3 protein: CASSLTGGAPSGYTF
D gene: TRBD1
J gene: TRBJ1-2
clone size: once
V gene: TRBV27

CDR3 DNA: TGCGCCAGCAGCCCCTATCCCCAGGGGGACAACTATGGCTACACCTTC
CDR3 protein: CASSPYPQGDNYGYTF
D gene: TRBD1
J gene: TRBJ1-2
clone size: few
V gene: TRBV5-1

CDR3 DNA: TGTGCCAGCAGCCCCGGACAGGGTTATTCACCCCTCCACTTT
CDR3 protein: CASSPGQGYSPLHF
D gene: TRBD1
J gene: TRBJ1-6
clone size: .
V gene: TRBV7-2

CDR3 DNA: TGTGCCAGAAGGCGAGGTGAAGCTTTCTTT
CDR3 protein: CARRRGEAFF
D gene: .
J gene: TRBJ1-1
clone size: .
V gene: TRBV2

CDR3 DNA: TGCGCCAGCAGCTTGGAGGTAGCGGGGTCCACAGATACGCAGTATTTT
CDR3 protein: CASSLEVAGSTDTQYF
D gene: TRBD2
J gene: TRBJ2-3
clone size: .
V gene: TRBV5-1

CDR3 DNA: TGTGCCAGCAGCACCAAAGCCCACACAGATACGCAGTATTTT
CDR3 protein: CASSTKAHTDTQYF
D gene: .
J gene: TRBJ2-3
clone size: .
V gene: TRBV5-4

CDR3 DNA: TGTGCCAGCAGCTACCGGGACAAGAACACCGGGGAGCTGTTTTTT
CDR3 protein: CASSYRDKNTGELFF
D gene: .
J gene: TRBJ2-2
clone size: .
V gene: TRBV11-2

CDR3 DNA: TGCGCCAGCAGCCTCCTGGGAGGGGCGAGTAATGAAAAACTGTTTTTT
CDR3 protein: CASSLLGGASNEKLFF
D gene: .
J gene: TRBJ1-4
clone size: .
V gene: TRBV4-1

CDR3 DNA: TGCGCCAGCAGCGCGTACCGGGACAGGGCGGGTGAAAAACTGTTTTTT
CDR3 protein: CASSAYRDRAGEKLFF
D gene: TRBD1
J gene: TRBJ1-4
clone size: once
V gene: TRBV5-1

CDR3 DNA: TGTGCCAGCCAGACAGTGCCAGAGATCTACAATGAGCAGTTCTTC
CDR3 protein: CASQTVPEIYNEQFF
D gene: .
J gene: TRBJ2-1
clone size: .
V gene: TRBV5-4

CDR3 DNA: TGCGCCAGCAGCTTCGGGACAGCCTACGAGCAGTACTTC
CDR3 protein: CASSFGTAYEQYF
D gene: TRBD1
J gene: TRBJ2-7
clone size: .
V gene: TRBV5-1

CDR3 DNA: TGCGCCAGCAGCTGGGACAGTACTCAAGAGACCCAGTACTTC
CDR3 protein: CASSWDSTQETQYF
D gene: TRBD1
J gene: TRBJ2-5
clone size: once
V gene: TRBV5-1

CDR3 DNA: TGCGCCAGCAGCTTTCGGACGGGAAACACTGAAGCTTTCTTT
CDR3 protein: CASSFRTGNTEAFF
D gene: .
J gene: TRBJ1-1
clone size: .
V gene: TRBV5-1

CDR3 DNA: TGTGCCACCGCTTGGGGGCGGGGGGGGTACAATGAGCAGTTCTTC
CDR3 protein: CATAWGRGGYNEQFF
D gene: TRBD2
J gene: TRBJ2-1
clone size: .
V gene: TRBV15

CDR3 DNA: TGTGCCAGCAGTGAAGTTACAGGGGTTAACACTGAAGCTTTCTTT
CDR3 protein: CASSEVTGVNTEAFF
D gene: TRBD1
J gene: TRBJ1-1
clone size: .
V gene: TRBV2

CDR3 DNA: TGCGCCAGCAGCCAAGTGGGGACAGGGGGCAACCAGCCCCAGCATTTT
CDR3 protein: CASSQVGTGGNQPQHF
D gene: TRBD1
J gene: TRBJ1-5
clone size: .
V gene: TRBV4-1

CDR3 DNA: TGTGCCAGCAGCCTCGGTTCCGCGGGGGAGCTGTTTTTT
CDR3 protein: CASSLGSAGELFF
D gene: .
J gene: TRBJ2-2
clone size: few
V gene: TRBV11-2

CDR3 DNA: TGTGCCAGCAACTCCGGGGGAGCGGGGGGGCTGACTAGCACAGATACGCAGTATTTT
CDR3 protein: CASNSGGAGGLTSTDTQYF
D gene: TRBD2
J gene: TRBJ2-3
clone size: .
V gene: TRBV7-8

CDR3 DNA: TGCGCCAGCAGGAATCCGGGACAGGGAGACACCGGGGAGCTGTTTTTT
CDR3 protein: CASRNPGQGDTGELFF
D gene: TRBD1
J gene: TRBJ2-2
clone size: once
V gene: TRBV4-1

CDR3 DNA: TGTGCCAGAAGCCAGGGACAGCTAACTTACTATAATTCACCCCTCCACTTT
CDR3 protein: CARSQGQLTYYNSPLHF
D gene: TRBD1
J gene: TRBJ1-6
clone size: .
V gene: TRBV5-3